This T cell receptor (beta chain) was profiled in a study of shared clonotypes between healthy human individuals. Regarding the study as a whole: Relative to memory subsets, naive subsets generally showed larger estimated richness.

On this clone itself: Its target is unknown.

The assay was immunoSEQ multiplex PCR, and TCRdb's table has in-frame clones only and misses some. Of roughly 1,600,000 clones listed, just under 99% are singletons. The CDR3 runs to 17 residues. Germline-derived CDR1 and CDR2 are SGHVS and FNYEAQ. V lost 0 bases and J lost 7, with 22 bases in between. Sequencing was carried out using naive CD4+ T cells sorted from blood. Subset in this sample: CD45RA+ positively selected. This TCR was recovered from a man aged 25-45 years in good health. The rearrangement links TRBV7-6 to TRBJ2-7; TRBD1 might be the D (6 bases). The CDR3 DNA sequence: TGTGCCAGCAGCTTAGCGCGAGGAAACAGGGCGCCACTAGAGCAGTACTTC. It codes for CASSLARGNRAPLEQYF.